The 18 T cell receptor beta chains presented below share a single source sample, sequenced in a study of tumor-infiltrating lymphocytes in primary liver carcinoma. Constant-region priming of 500 ng total RNA yielded TCR beta cDNA. Sequencing libraries for TCR beta derived from three nested multiplex PCR rounds that used slightly modified ARM-PCR. Investigators reported that the first two PCR rounds, at 10 to 11 cycles each, used TRBV1-TRBV30 forward primers with a C-beta reverse primer. TCRdb passed the multiplex PCR reads through MiXCR, listing each CDR3 protein once. The data hold under 200,000 distinct CDR3 sequences, with less than 65% observed a single time. Germline DNA was also extracted, and blood RNA was taken from unsorted whole blood. Sequencing was performed on peripheral blood. These receptors all come from a woman in her fifties or sixties with primary liver carcinoma and hepatitis B virus infection.

With respect to this clonotype: This could be a read error, since a much larger clone is one nucleotide away. The chain recombines TRBV4-1 with TRBJ2-1; 10 bases are shared with TRBD1. The germline V gene encodes CDR1 MGHRA and CDR2 YSYEKL. V dropped 3 bases and J dropped 6; count of bases not matched to a gene: 5. The CDR3 sequence is 15 residues long. The CDR3 spells CASSQLDRGANEQFF. The CDR3 nucleotides are TGCGCCAGCAGCCAGTTGGACAGGGGGGCCAATGAGCAGTTCTTC.

Note on this clonotype: A read error may produce the germline difference seen at one junction end. Here the CDR3 DNA reads TGCGCCAGCACCCCGGACAGGGGGAACACAGGTACGCAGTATTTT. Protein sequence: CASTPDRGNTGTQYF. The chain links TRBV5-1 to TRBJ2-3; 10 bases fit TRBD1. The CDR3 contains 15 residues. The germline CDR1 and CDR2 sequences are SGHRS and YFSETQ. Based on the CDR3 plus reference TRBV5-1 and TRBJ2-3, the full variable domain is KAGVTQTPRYLIKTRGQQVTLSCSPISGHRSVSWYQQTPGQGLQFLFEYFSETQRNKGNFPGRFSGRQFSNSRSEMNVSTLELGDSALYLCASTPDRGNTGTQYFGPGTRLTVL.

In the case of this clonotype: A much larger clone lies a single base off, so this may be a read error. This rearrangement joins TRBV30 to TRBJ2-3; TRBD2 might be the D (6 bases). Germline V gene sequence: CDR1 GTSNPN, CDR2 SVGIG (reference sequence). The CDR3 is 14 residues long. This CDR3 is CPWRRERETDTQYF. The CDR3 DNA reads TGTCCCTGGAGGCGGGAAAGGGAAACAGATACGCAGTATTTT.

As concerns this clonotype: A read error may account for a junction end that differs from germline. The V gene is TRBV6-5, the J gene TRBJ2-1; no clear D. CDR3 length equals 13 residues. Germline V gene lookup returns CDR1 MNHEY and CDR2 SVGAGI. For the CDR3, the DNA is TGTTCCAGCAGTTACTCGGCCTCCAATGAGCAGTTCTTC. This translates into CSSSYSASNEQFF.

This clonotype came up many times. This chain connects TRBV12-3 or TRBV12-4 to TRBJ2-1; 8 positions agree with TRBD2. With V trimmed by 10 bases and J by 2 bases, 4 bases remained unmatched. The CDR3 covers 13 residues. The CDR3 sequence: CAITSGTYNEQFF. In DNA form, the CDR3 reads TGTGCCATCACTAGCGGCACCTACAATGAGCAGTTCTTC.

In regard to this clonotype: One junction end does not reproduce the germline sequence, and a read error may be involved. The chain carries TRBV11-3 and TRBJ2-1; D uncertain. There are 12 residues in the CDR3. Germline V gene lookup returns CDR1 SGHNT and CDR2 YENEEA. CDR3 residues: CASGLSANEQFF. The CDR3 nucleotides are TGTGCCAGCGGCTTAAGTGCCAATGAGCAGTTCTTC.

To note about this clonotype: The junction does not match germline at one end; this may be a read error. CDR3 sequence (DNA): TGTGCGAGCAGCCAAGCAGGGGATGGGGACACTGAAGCTTTCTTT. Translated, it gives CASSQAGDGDTEAFF. The V and J genes are TRBV4-2 and TRBJ1-1; a possible D gene is TRBD1 (6 bases). The germline CDR1 and CDR2 sequences are LGHNA and YNFKEQ. There are 15 residues in the CDR3.

This clonotype was picked up one time. The chain joins TRBV28 to TRBJ2-2; D unresolved. The CDR3 contains 16 residues. V lost 5 bases and J 3 bases, leaving 16 bases between the germline ends. From germline, CDR1 is MDHEN and CDR2 SYDVKM. The CDR3 region has the DNA TGTGCCAGCAGTGAGAGTAACAGCTTACACACCGGGGAGCTGTTTTTT. Encoded protein: CASSESNSLHTGELFF.

Comment on this clonotype: A read error may produce the germline difference seen at one junction end. This chain uses TRBV25-1 with TRBJ2-2; D uncertain. The V gene's germline CDR1 is MGHDK and CDR2 SYGVNS. The CDR3 is made up of 17 amino acids. CDR3: CASSEVGFNANTGELFF. The CDR3 DNA reads as TGCGCCAGCAGTGAAGTGGGTTTTAACGCGAACACCGGGGAGCTGTTTTTT. The variable domain in full, completed from reference TRBV25-1 and TRBJ2-2, reads EADIYQTPRYLVIGTGKKITLECSQTMGHDKMYWYQQDPGMELHLIHYSYGVNSTEKGDLSSESTVSRIRTEHFPLTLESARPSHTSQYLCASSEVGFNANTGELFFGEGSRLTVL.

The V call is TRBV11-2, the J call TRBJ2-1; D is ambiguous. The CDR3 is 14 residues long. V dropped 1 base and J dropped 13 bases, with 17 bases sitting between them. Germline CDR1 SGHAT, CDR2 FQNNGV. CDR3 region: CASSLVVTSNGQFF. The CDR3 nucleotides read TGTGCCAGCAGCTTAGTTGTGACCTCTAATGGACAGTTCTTC.

This clonotype showed up just once. The rearrangement joins TRBV4-2 to TRBJ2-7; 8 bases line up with TRBD1. V trimming: 0 bases; J trimming: 6 bases; junction bases outside the gene matches: 7. The CDR3 contains 15 residues. Per the germline V gene, CDR1 is LGHNA and CDR2 is YNFKEQ. The CDR3 region is CASSQDPTGACEQYF. The DNA of the CDR3 is TGTGCCAGCAGCCAAGATCCGACAGGGGCCTGCGAGCAGTACTTC.

About this clonotype itself: A single base separates this from a much larger clone, so it may be a read error. The chain combines TRBV4-2 with TRBJ1-2; TRBD1 aligns across 7 bases. From germline, CDR1 is LGHNA and CDR2 YNFKEQ. There are 13 residues in the CDR3. CDR3 nucleotides: TGTGCCAGCAGCTCCACAGGGGTAGATGGCCACACCTTC. As protein: CASSSTGVDGHTF.

This clonotype was picked up many times. The chain combines TRBV12-3 or TRBV12-4 with TRBJ1-1; 8 positions match TRBD1. The CDR3 loop spans 12 amino acids. The V segment lost 3 bases and the J segment 10 bases; nucleotides outside the gene matches: 4. The chain's CDR3 is CASSFGQGRAFF. The CDR3 bases are TGTGCCAGCAGTTTCGGACAGGGAAGAGCTTTCTTT.

The V gene is TRBV28, the J gene TRBJ2-1; possible D gene TRBD1, 6 bases. Trimming pared 3 bases from V and 6 bases from J, leaving 12 bases between. Germline CDR1 reads MDHEN; CDR2 reads SYDVKM. This CDR3 contains 14 residues. The CDR3 loop is CASSFTDRLNEQFF. DNA of the CDR3: TGTGCCAGCAGTTTCACGGACAGACTCAATGAGCAGTTCTTC.

V gene TRBV6-4 combines with J gene TRBJ2-5; D unclear. The CDR3 totals 15 residues. Between the trimmed V and J ends, which lost 4 bases and 5 bases, there was a span of 17 bases. Germline V gene lookup returns CDR1 MRHNA and CDR2 SNTAGT. CDR3 in amino acids: CASSANGDGGETQYF. The CDR3 coding sequence is TGTGCCAGCAGTGCCAATGGGGATGGTGGGGAGACCCAGTACTTC.

Of note for this clonotype: A clone one base away is much larger, so this may be a read error. This chain links TRBV6-5 with TRBJ2-4; D tentatively fits TRBD1 or TRBD2 (7 bases each). This CDR3 comprises 16 residues. The germline CDR1 and CDR2 sequences are MNHEY and SVGAGI. This CDR3 is CASSHSRGGAKNTQYF. CDR3 nucleotide sequence: TGTGCCAGCAGCCATTCCAGGGGGGGAGCCAAAAACACTCAGTACTTC.

The gene calls are TRBV28 and TRBJ1-2; 7 nucleotides match TRBD1. The CDR3 runs to 14 residues. V shed 6 bases and J 3 bases; nucleotides not matched to a gene: 7. Germline V gene lookup returns CDR1 MDHEN and CDR2 SYDVKM. CDR3 residues: CASSPPGQDYGYTF. CDR3 coding DNA: TGTGCCAGCAGCCCCCCCGGACAGGACTATGGCTACACCTTC.

Many counts were recorded for this clonotype. The rearrangement uses TRBV5-4 and TRBJ1-6; 8 nucleotides line up with TRBD1. Germline V CDR1 and CDR2: SGHNT, YYREEE (reference sequence). The CDR3 runs 16 residues. V shed 3 bases and J 4 bases; nucleotides not matched to a gene: 6. CDR3 amino acids: CASSSGTGLYNSPLHF. As DNA, the CDR3 is TGTGCCAGCAGCTCGGGGACAGGACTTTATAATTCACCCCTCCACTTT.